The rows below give T cell receptor beta chains drawn from one sample of a study of blood T cell repertoires in COVID-19. Sequencing used immunoSEQ multiplex PCR; TCRdb keeps in-frame clones, though not all of them. Of about 180,000 clones in the sample, approximately 80% were seen once. Input material: peripheral blood. These receptors were taken from a human donor in a cohort sampled during active COVID-19. CDR3s include the opening cysteine and the closing phenylalanine or tryptophan. The order of the fields is D gene, clone size, V gene, J gene, CDR3 protein, CDR3 DNA. D genes are given only for firm matches. A clone size is listed for some rows: how often the clone was seen (once, few, many), or a class if it is expanded.

>TRBD1|NA|TRBV13|TRBJ1-6
CASSSPEGQGVSPLHF
TGTGCCAGCAGCTCACCCGAGGGACAGGGGGTCTCACCCCTCCACTTT
>TRBD1|NA|TRBV28|TRBJ1-4
CASSSQGAGANEKLFF
TGTGCCAGCAGTTCACAGGGGGCAGGGGCTAATGAAAAACTGTTTTTT
>TRBD2|once|TRBV4-1|TRBJ2-1
CASSQRQLAGLGGEQFF
TGCGCCAGCAGCCAACGCCAACTAGCGGGGCTAGGGGGTGAGCAGTTCTTC
>TRBD2|NA|TRBV19|TRBJ2-7
CASSITLAGGNTYEQYF
TGTGCCAGTAGTATAACACTAGCGGGAGGCAATACCTACGAGCAGTACTTC
>TRBD2|NA|TRBV27|TRBJ2-5
CASRTSSGGIAEETQYF
TGTGCCAGCAGGACGTCTTCGGGGGGAATAGCGGAAGAGACCCAGTACTTC
>NA|NA|TRBV7-2|TRBJ2-5
CASSYNWGRETQYF
TGTGCCAGCAGCTATAACTGGGGGCGAGAGACCCAGTACTTC
>TRBD1|NA|TRBV11-2|TRBJ2-3
CASSWGQGEHTDTQYF
TGTGCCAGCAGCTGGGGACAGGGGGAACACACAGATACGCAGTATTTT
>TRBD1|NA|TRBV19|TRBJ1-6
CASSMYRGPNSPLHF
TGTGCCAGTAGTATGTACAGGGGCCCAAATTCACCCCTCCACTTT
>NA|NA|TRBV10-3|TRBJ2-6
CASSRPRPGANVLTF
TGTGCCAGTTCACGGCCCAGGCCGGGGGCCAACGTCCTGACTTTC
>NA|once|TRBV6-4|TRBJ2-7
CASTNTGWQTYEQYF
TGTGCCAGCACCAATACAGGGTGGCAGACCTACGAGCAGTACTTC
>TRBD1|NA|TRBV7-8|TRBJ1-3
CASSSQDRGTGNTIYF
TGTGCCAGCAGCTCCCAGGACAGGGGAACTGGAAACACCATATATTTT